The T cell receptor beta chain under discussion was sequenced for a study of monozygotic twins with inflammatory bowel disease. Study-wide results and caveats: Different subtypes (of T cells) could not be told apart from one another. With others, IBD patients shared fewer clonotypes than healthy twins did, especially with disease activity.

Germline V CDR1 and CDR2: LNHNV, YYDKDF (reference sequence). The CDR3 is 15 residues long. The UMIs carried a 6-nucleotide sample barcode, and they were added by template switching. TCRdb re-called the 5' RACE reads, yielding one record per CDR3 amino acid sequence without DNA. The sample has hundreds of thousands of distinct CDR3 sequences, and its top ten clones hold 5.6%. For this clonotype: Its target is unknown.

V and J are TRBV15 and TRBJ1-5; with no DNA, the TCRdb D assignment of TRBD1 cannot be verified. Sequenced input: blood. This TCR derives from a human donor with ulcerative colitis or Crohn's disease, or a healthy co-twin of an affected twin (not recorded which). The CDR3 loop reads CATSREKGAVQPQHF.